The present entry profiles one T cell receptor (beta chain) with its context. These data originate in a study of OX40 agonist ivuxolimab in advanced cancers. The V and J ends lost 7 bases and 4 bases, in that order; junction bases with no gene match: 14. The CDR3 length is 17 residues. Germline V gene sequence: CDR1 SGHNT, CDR2 YENEEA. The protocol was immunoSEQ multiplex PCR, while the TCRdb copy is restricted to in-frame clones and leaves out a portion. The sample includes under 70,000 clones, 86% of them seen just once. The sequenced sample was CD4+ or CD8+ T cells sorted from blood, obtained in a trial of the OX40 agonist ivuxolimab. The sequence was collected from an adult with an advanced solid tumor such as melanoma, head and neck, liver or kidney cancer. The rearrangement links TRBV11-3 to TRBJ2-1, with 9 nucleotides matching TRBD2. CDR3 amino acids: CASNQPVAGVGYNEQFF. In DNA form, the CDR3 reads TGTGCCAGCAACCAGCCGGTAGCGGGAGTAGGGTACAATGAGCAGTTCTTC.